The source of this T cell receptor (beta chain) is a study of read filtering for tumor transcriptome and immune sequencing. This clonotype was detected many times. Molecular barcoded adaptors covering alpha/delta and beta/gamma chains were used on approximately 400 ng RNA. MiXCR was run by TCRdb on the reads, yielding one entry per CDR3 protein. The sample records tens of thousands of distinct CDR3 sequences, about 19% being singletons. There are 13 residues in the CDR3. In germline, CDR1 is DFQATT, CDR2 SNEGSKA (reference sequence). V lost 3 bases, J lost 8 bases, and 14 bases lay in between. The source is a donor aged 40 or over with multiple myeloma. The specimen sequenced was a population of CD138-negative cells sorted from bone marrow. The rearrangement links TRBV20-1 to TRBJ2-1; D possibly uses TRBD1 or TRBD2 (5 bases each). CDR3 in amino acids: CSASEGDGYEQFF. In DNA, the CDR3 is TGCAGTGCTAGTGAAGGGGACGGCTATGAGCAGTTCTTC.